This T cell receptor beta chain emerged from a study of beta chain features in type 1 diabetes. This clone was observed once. Its antigen remains unknown. There are 14 residues in the CDR3. With 0 bases removed from V and 2 bases from J, the gap between germline ends came to 7 bases. From germline, CDR1 is LGHNA and CDR2 YNFKEQ. As every portion of the isolated RNA was reverse transcribed, the sequencing read expressed TCRB transcripts. The data were produced by immunoSEQ multiplex PCR, yet TCRdb's version contains in-frame clones alone and is incomplete. The repertoire holds 250,000 or so clones, over 20% seen once, with 0.028% in the top ten. Broader study findings: Significant though moderate, a shortening of TCRB CDR3s appeared in all four CD4+ subsets of Type 1 diabetes patients.

This chain joins TRBV4-2 and TRBJ1-1, with D unresolved. This sequence originates from a woman between 40 and 55 years old with type 1 diabetes. The specimen was naive CD4+ T cells from blood. The CDR3 sequence is CASSQENLNTEAFF. The DNA of the CDR3 is TGTGCCAGCAGCCAAGAAAATTTAAACACTGAAGCTTTCTTT.